Following are 3 T cell receptor beta chains from one sample sequenced in a study of blood T cell repertoires in COVID-19 (dated by TCRdb to the early 2020s). Receptor amplification or capture employed the immunoSEQ multiplex PCR assay. TCRdb carries this immuneACCESS record with in-frame sequences only. Its versions omit some clonotypes, under half of them owing to an unresolved V gene in the studies checked, with the rest unexplained. This sample gives approximately 90,000 clones in total; 80% to 90% of them show up just once. The ten largest clones take up around 7.4% of the sample. The material sequenced was peripheral blood. The receptors come from a human donor with acute or convalescent COVID-19. The donor label of this sample is uncertain.

The genes are TRBV28 and TRBJ1-6; 7 bases are shared with TRBD1. Germline V lookup: CDR1 MDHEN, CDR2 SYDVKM. V lost 3 bases to trimming and J lost 7 bases; unmatched junction nucleotides: 9. The CDR3 is made up of 16 amino acids. In DNA form, the CDR3 reads TGTGCCAGCAGTTTTGAAAACAGGGGAGGAAATTCACCCCTCCACTTT. It is translated as CASSFENRGGNSPLHF.

J is TRBJ2-1 and V is TRBV10-2; 14 bases are a match to TRBD2. CDR3 length equals 18 residues. Per the germline V gene, CDR1 is WSHSY and CDR2 is SAAADI. V trimming: 3 bases; J trimming: 0 bases; junction bases outside the gene matches: 4. The CDR3 is CASSDRTSGGSSYNEQFF. CDR3 nucleotides: TGCGCCAGCAGTGATCGGACTAGCGGGGGGAGCTCCTACAATGAGCAGTTCTTC.

The chain employs TRBV9 and TRBJ2-3; 7 positions match TRBD2. CDR3 length: 15 amino acids. Germline trimming cut 0 bases from V and 3 bases from J; bases unmatched to any gene: 4. Germline lookup yields CDR1 SGDLS and CDR2 YYNGEE. The CDR3 sequence is CASSVGRGWTDTQYF. CDR3 coding DNA: TGTGCCAGCAGCGTAGGGCGGGGGTGGACAGATACGCAGTATTTT.